A single sample gave rise to the 23 T cell receptor beta chains below, sequenced in a study of T-cell memory formation after mild COVID-19. TCRdb re-analysed the 5' RACE reads in MiXCR, keeping a single row per CDR3 protein. Seen here are about 620,000 distinct CDR3 sequences, more than 15% observed once, and the top ten hold about 12%. The sequenced material came from PBMCs or a T cell subset sorted from them (not recorded which). The receptors were gathered from an adult woman who had mild COVID-19 (a few samples of this study predate the infection). Cell type and time point are not known.

This sequence joins TRBV6-5 and TRBJ2-3; D not certain. The V gene's germline CDR1 is MNHEY and CDR2 SVGAGI. The CDR3 totals 15 residues. Between the trimmed V and J ends, which lost 6 bases and 0 bases, there was a span of 13 bases. CDR3 region: CASRMGLPSTDTQYF. Here the CDR3 DNA reads TGTGCCAGCAGGATGGGCTTACCTAGCACAGATACGCAGTATTTT.

This rearrangement joins TRBV12-3 or TRBV12-4 to TRBJ1-4; 7 bases are a match to TRBD1. V gave up 5 bases and J gave up 2 bases; unmatched junction bases: 8. The CDR3 is 16 amino acids. DNA of the CDR3: TGTGCCAGCAGTCCCCGACAGGGTTATACTAATGAAAAACTGTTTTTT. Translation: CASSPRQGYTNEKLFF.

The genes are TRBV30 and TRBJ1-6; 10 bases fit TRBD1. This CDR3 region has 14 residues. Germline-derived CDR1 and CDR2 are GTSNPN and SVGIG (reference sequence). CDR3 residues: CGLERTGGNSPLHF. CDR3 nucleotides: TGTGGCTTGGAGAGGACAGGGGGAAATTCACCCCTCCACTTT.

This clonotype came up a few times. The chain combines TRBV29-1 with TRBJ2-7, with TRBD2 matching over 7 bases. The CDR3 is made up of 15 amino acids. Germline lookup yields CDR1 SQVTM and CDR2 ANQGSEA. V lost 0 bases and J lost 3; bases outside the gene matches: 8. Here the CDR3 reads CSVEDEREGGYEQYF. The CDR3 coding sequence is TGCAGCGTTGAAGATGAAAGGGAGGGCGGCTACGAGCAGTACTTC.

The gene calls are TRBV3-1 and TRBJ2-6; D may be TRBD1 (5 bases). Trimming shortened V by 1 base and J by 2 bases, and 6 bases separated the two germline ends. Germline V gene data show CDR1 as LGHDT and CDR2 as YNNKEL (reference sequence). The CDR3 length is 15 residues. The CDR3 DNA sequence: TGTGCCAGCAGCCAAGGCAGGGCTGGGGCCAACGTCCTGACTTTC. Translated: CASSQGRAGANVLTF.

This clonotype was picked up a small number of times. The V call is TRBV6-5, the J call TRBJ2-7; no definite D call. Deletions cut 6 bases from V and 1 base from J, with 10 bases between. The CDR3 extends over 13 amino acids. From germline, CDR1 is MNHEY and CDR2 SVGAGI. CDR3 nucleotides: TGTGCCAGCAGGACCCTGGGTTCCTACGAGCAGTACTTC. As protein: CASRTLGSYEQYF.

The V gene is TRBV4-1, the J gene TRBJ2-7; either TRBD1 or TRBD2 may supply D (5 bases each). The CDR3 covers 16 residues. V lost 1 base to trimming and J lost 0 bases, with 13 bases between them. Germline assignment: CDR1 MGHRA and CDR2 YSYEKL. The CDR3 sequence: CASSQAGPGTSYEQYF. CDR3 in DNA: TGCGCCAGCAGCCAAGCGGGACCCGGGACCTCCTACGAGCAGTACTTC.

The V call is TRBV15, the J call TRBJ2-1; possibly TRBD2 for D (6 bases). Germline V lookup: CDR1 LNHNV, CDR2 YYDKDF (reference sequence). Trimming took 0 bases from V and 9 from J, leaving 9 bases between them. The CDR3 spans 13 residues. CDR3 region: CATSRDLGGEQFF. CDR3 nucleotides: TGTGCCACCAGCAGAGATCTGGGGGGTGAGCAGTTCTTC.

V usage is TRBV7-2 and J usage is TRBJ1-5, with 9 bases fitting TRBD1. This CDR3 has 15 residues. The germline V gene encodes CDR1 SGHTA and CDR2 FQGNSA. The trim removed 3 bases at V and 6 bases at J, leaving 6 bases unmatched. CDR3 sequence: CASSLGQGSRQPQHF. Written as DNA, the CDR3 is TGTGCCAGCAGCTTGGGACAGGGCTCTCGTCAGCCCCAGCATTTT.

This clonotype was observed a handful of times. The chain joins TRBV7-2 to TRBJ2-2, with D perhaps matching TRBD1 (6 bases). The CDR3 is 17 amino acids. V lost 5 bases to trimming and J lost 2 bases, with 18 bases between them. Germline CDR1 SGHTA, CDR2 FQGNSA. The CDR3 reads CASSRAGGQTNTGELFF. The CDR3 region has the DNA TGTGCCAGCAGCCGAGCCGGTGGACAGACAAACACCGGGGAGCTGTTTTTT.

This clonotype showed up just a few times. V gene TRBV7-6 combines with J gene TRBJ2-3, with D maybe TRBD1 (6 bases). The CDR3 loop spans 13 amino acids. Per germline, CDR1 SGHVS and CDR2 FNYEAQ. The V end lost 8 bases, the J end lost 4 bases, and 13 bases lay between the germline ends. The CDR3 DNA reads TGTGCCAGCTCTGCAGGGGTGGCAGATACGCAGTATTTT. This codes for CASSAGVADTQYF.

This clonotype has just a few counts. The rearrangement links TRBV5-6 to TRBJ2-5, with a possible D match to TRBD2 (6 bases). Trimming left V 3 bases short and J 5 bases short, with 14 bases between. The CDR3 length is 14 residues. CDR1 is SGHDT, CDR2 YYEEEE, per germline. In nucleotides, the CDR3 is TGTGCCAGCAGCTCGGCGTCCGGAGGGGAGACCCAGTACTTC. Protein sequence: CASSSASGGETQYF.

This clonotype was detected ten times or more. The rearrangement uses TRBV5-1 and TRBJ2-5; TRBD1 aligns across 8 bases. This CDR3 has 15 amino acids. After removal of 4 bases from V and 4 bases from J, the junction contained 9 bases not matched to a gene. Germline values: CDR1 SGHRS, CDR2 YFSETQ. CDR3 in DNA: TGCGCCAGCAGCGGGAGCCGACAGGGGACAGAGACCCAGTACTTC. Its protein is CASSGSRQGTETQYF.

This clonotype was counted ten times or more. V gene TRBV5-1 combines with J gene TRBJ2-3; TRBD2 matches 10 bases. Trimming removed 3 bases from V and 0 bases from J; junction bases left unmatched: 1. CDR1 SGHRS and CDR2 YFSETQ come from the germline V gene. This CDR3 has 15 amino acids. The CDR3 reads CASSSTSGSTDTQYF. CDR3 bases: TGCGCCAGCAGCTCGACTAGCGGGAGCACAGATACGCAGTATTTT.

The chain is built from TRBV5-1 and TRBJ2-7, with D possibly being TRBD1 (6 bases). The germline V and J ends were trimmed by 4 bases and 0 bases, with 17 bases remaining between them. Germline V gives CDR1 SGHRS, CDR2 YFSETQ. This CDR3 contains 16 residues. CDR3 amino acids: CASSQETGLSSYEQYF. The CDR3 nucleotides read TGCGCCAGCAGCCAAGAGACAGGATTGAGCTCCTACGAGCAGTACTTC.

The chain links TRBV12-3 or TRBV12-4 to TRBJ2-2; D is unclear. CDR3 size: 14 residues. The germline V and J ends were trimmed by 7 bases and 0 bases, with 9 bases remaining between them. CDR3 nucleotides: TGTGCCAGCACTCCACGGGCGAACACCGGGGAGCTGTTTTTT. Residues: CASTPRANTGELFF.

The chain links TRBV20-1 to TRBJ2-2; unclear D gene. CDR3 length: 13 amino acids. V lost 6 bases to trimming and J lost 1 base, with 9 bases between them. The germline V gene encodes CDR1 DFQATT and CDR2 SNEGSKA (reference sequence). The DNA for the CDR3 is TGCAGTGCCGCCACCATGAACACCGGGGAGCTGTTTTTT. This codes for CSAATMNTGELFF.

This clonotype was counted a few times. The CDR3 loop is CASSVGQATSYEQYF. The CDR3 coding sequence is TGTGCCAGCAGCGTAGGGCAGGCGACCTCCTACGAGCAGTACTTC. The chain joins TRBV9 to TRBJ2-7; D unclear. Trimming took off 0 bases at V and 0 bases at J, with 10 bases between the two ends. Germline lookup yields CDR1 SGDLS and CDR2 YYNGEE. This CDR3 contains 15 residues. Using reference TRBV9 and TRBJ2-7 for the parts outside the CDR3, the full variable domain is DSGVTQTPKHLITATGQRVTLRCSPRSGDLSVYWYQQSLDQGLQFLIQYYNGEERAKGNILERFSAQQFPDLHSELNLSSLELGDSALYFCASSVGQATSYEQYFGPGTRLTVT.

The V gene is TRBV27, the J gene TRBJ2-2, with no clear D. The V and J ends lost 4 bases and 6 bases respectively, with 12 bases between them. The CDR3 sequence is 14 residues long. Germline V gene lookup returns CDR1 MNHEY and CDR2 SMNVEV (reference sequence). The CDR3: CASSSTGRPGELFF. Here the CDR3 DNA reads TGTGCCAGCAGTTCGACCGGGCGTCCCGGGGAGCTGTTTTTT.

This clonotype was counted only a few times. The DNA for the CDR3 is TGTGCCAGCAGCACCTCGGGGAGGGTGAACACTGAAGCTTTCTTT. Residues: CASSTSGRVNTEAFF. This chain links TRBV7-9 with TRBJ1-1; D unclear. Germline values: CDR1 SEHNR, CDR2 FQNEAQ (reference sequence). This CDR3 has 15 residues. V lost 5 bases and J lost 0, with 13 bases in between. Filled out from reference TRBV7-9 and TRBJ1-1, the complete variable domain reads DTGVSQNPRHKITKRGQNVTFRCDPISEHNRLYWYRQTLGQGPEFLTYFQNEAQLEKSRLLSDRFSAERPKGSFSTLEIQRTEQGDSAMYLCASSTSGRVNTEAFFGQGTRLTVV.

The rearrangement links TRBV9 to TRBJ2-1, with TRBD2 matching over 12 bases. J was trimmed by 5 bases and V by 4 bases; bases with no gene match: 13. This CDR3 contains 18 residues. Germline V gives CDR1 SGDLS, CDR2 YYNGEE. The CDR3 region is CASSPEGRLAGVNNEQFF. The CDR3 nucleotides read TGTGCCAGCAGCCCCGAGGGTAGACTAGCGGGAGTCAACAATGAGCAGTTCTTC.

In its sample, this clonotype was seen a few times. The CDR3 DNA follows: TGCGCCAGCAGCTCGGACGGAAGTTTCTACGAGCAGTACTTC. It encodes CASSSDGSFYEQYF. The chain has TRBV5-1 and TRBJ2-7, with D unclear. Trimming shortened V by 3 bases and J by 3 bases, and 13 bases separated the two germline ends. Per germline, CDR1 SGHRS and CDR2 YFSETQ. The CDR3 is 14 residues long.

The genes are TRBV4-3 and TRBJ2-3, with D perhaps TRBD2 (6 bases). The CDR3 is 16 residues long. CDR1 is LGHNA and CDR2 is YSLEER in the germline V gene. V lost 0 bases and J 1 base, leaving 11 bases between the germline ends. The CDR3 bases are TGCGCCAGCAGCCAAGACCGCGGGAAGGGCACAGATACGCAGTATTTT. The encoded protein is CASSQDRGKGTDTQYF.